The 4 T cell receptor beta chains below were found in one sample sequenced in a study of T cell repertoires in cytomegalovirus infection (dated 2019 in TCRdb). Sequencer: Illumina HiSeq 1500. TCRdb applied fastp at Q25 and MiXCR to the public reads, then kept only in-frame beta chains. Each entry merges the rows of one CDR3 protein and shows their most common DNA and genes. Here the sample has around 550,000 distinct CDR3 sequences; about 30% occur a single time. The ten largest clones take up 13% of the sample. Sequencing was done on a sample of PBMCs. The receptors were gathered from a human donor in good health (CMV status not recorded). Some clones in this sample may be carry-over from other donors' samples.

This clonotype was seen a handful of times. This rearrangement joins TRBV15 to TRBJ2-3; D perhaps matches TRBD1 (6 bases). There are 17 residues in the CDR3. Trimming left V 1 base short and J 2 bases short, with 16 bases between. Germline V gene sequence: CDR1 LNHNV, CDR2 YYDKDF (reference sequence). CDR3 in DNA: TGTGCCACCAGCAGAGGGGCCCGGGACATCTACACAGATACGCAGTATTTT. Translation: CATSRGARDIYTDTQYF. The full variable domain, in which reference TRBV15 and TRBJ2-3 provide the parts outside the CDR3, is DAMVIQNPRYQVTQFGKPVTLSCSQTLNHNVMYWYQQKSSQAPKLLFHYYDKDFNNEADTPDNFQSRRPNTSFCFLDIRSPGLGDTAMYLCATSRGARDIYTDTQYFGPGTRLTVL.

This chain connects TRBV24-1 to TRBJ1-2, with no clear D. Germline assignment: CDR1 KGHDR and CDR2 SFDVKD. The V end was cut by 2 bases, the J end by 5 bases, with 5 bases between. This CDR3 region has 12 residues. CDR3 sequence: CATSDYVYGYTF. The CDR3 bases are TGTGCCACCAGTGATTACGTATATGGCTACACCTTC.

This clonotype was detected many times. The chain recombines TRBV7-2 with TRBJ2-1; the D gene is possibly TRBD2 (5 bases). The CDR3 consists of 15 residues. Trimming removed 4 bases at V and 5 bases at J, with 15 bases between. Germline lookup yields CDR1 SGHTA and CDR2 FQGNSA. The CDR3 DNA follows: TGTGCCAGCAGCTCGGGAATATCAAGGAACAATGAGCAGTTCTTC. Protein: CASSSGISRNNEQFF. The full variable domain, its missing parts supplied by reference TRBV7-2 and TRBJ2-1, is GAGVSQSPSNKVTEKGKDVELRCDPISGHTALYWYRQSLGQGLEFLIYFQGNSAPDKSGLPSDRFSAERTGGSVSTLTIQRTQQEDSAVYLCASSSGISRNNEQFFGPGTRLTVL.

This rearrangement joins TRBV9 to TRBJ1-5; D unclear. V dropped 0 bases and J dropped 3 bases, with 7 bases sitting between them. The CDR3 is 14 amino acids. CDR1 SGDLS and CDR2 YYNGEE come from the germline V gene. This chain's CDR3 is CASSVGRDNQPQHF. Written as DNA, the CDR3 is TGTGCCAGCAGCGTAGGAAGGGACAATCAGCCCCAGCATTTT. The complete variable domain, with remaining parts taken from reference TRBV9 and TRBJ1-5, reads DSGVTQTPKHLITATGQRVTLRCSPRSGDLSVYWYQQSLDQGLQFLIQYYNGEERAKGNILERFSAQQFPDLHSELNLSSLELGDSALYFCASSVGRDNQPQHFGDGTRLSIL.